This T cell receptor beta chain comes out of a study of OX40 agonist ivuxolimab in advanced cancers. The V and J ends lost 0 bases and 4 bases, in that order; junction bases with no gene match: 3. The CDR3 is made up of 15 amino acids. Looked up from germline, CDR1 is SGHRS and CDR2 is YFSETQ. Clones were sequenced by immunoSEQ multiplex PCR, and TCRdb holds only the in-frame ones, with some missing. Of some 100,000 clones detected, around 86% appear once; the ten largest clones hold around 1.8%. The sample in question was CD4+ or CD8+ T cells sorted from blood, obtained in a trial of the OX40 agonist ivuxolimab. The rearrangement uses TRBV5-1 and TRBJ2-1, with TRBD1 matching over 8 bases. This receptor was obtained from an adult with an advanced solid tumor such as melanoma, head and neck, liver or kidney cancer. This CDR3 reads CASSLEGQEYNEQFF. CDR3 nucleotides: TGCGCCAGCAGCTTGGAGGGACAGGAATACAATGAGCAGTTCTTC.